This T cell receptor beta chain was observed in a study of blood T cell repertoires in COVID-19. Study background: Collection of acute and convalescent COVID-19 samples took place in the United States, Italy and Spain. T cells, B-cell-depleted T cells, or PBMCs supplied cDNA or gDNA.

Germline CDR1 is SGHDT and CDR2 is YYEEEE. The CDR3 has 14 residues. Deletions cut 3 bases from V and 4 bases from J, with 12 bases between. Some clones are missing from TCRdb's copy, which holds only in-frame ones; the method was immunoSEQ multiplex PCR. Altogether about 220,000 clones are present, 80% to 90% being singletons, with the ten largest covering 8.2%. This chain connects TRBV5-6 to TRBJ2-3; no reliable D call. The sample taken for sequencing was peripheral blood. This TCR came from a woman aged 45-65 years with acute or convalescent COVID-19. The CDR3 region has the DNA TGTGCCAGCAGCTCCCGCGTGACTGCAGATACGCAGTATTTT. This encodes CASSSRVTADTQYF.